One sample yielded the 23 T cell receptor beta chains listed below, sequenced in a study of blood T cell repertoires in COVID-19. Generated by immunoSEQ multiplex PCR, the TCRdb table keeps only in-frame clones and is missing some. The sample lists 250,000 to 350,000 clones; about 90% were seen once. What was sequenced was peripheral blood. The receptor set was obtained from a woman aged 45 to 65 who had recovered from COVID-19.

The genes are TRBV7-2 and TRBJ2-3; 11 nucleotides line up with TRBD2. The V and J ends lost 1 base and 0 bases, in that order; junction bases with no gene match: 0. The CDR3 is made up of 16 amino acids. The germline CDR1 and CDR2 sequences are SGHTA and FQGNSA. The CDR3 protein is CASSLGTSGSTDTQYF. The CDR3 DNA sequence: TGTGCCAGCAGCTTAGGGACTAGCGGGAGCACAGATACGCAGTATTTT.

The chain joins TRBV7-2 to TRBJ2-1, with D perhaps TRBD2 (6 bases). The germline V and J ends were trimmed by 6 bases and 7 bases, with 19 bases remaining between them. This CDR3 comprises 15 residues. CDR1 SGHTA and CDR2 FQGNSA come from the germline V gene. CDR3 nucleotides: TGTGCCAGCAGACCTCGGAGGGTAGCCCATAATGAGCAGTTCTTC. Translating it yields CASRPRRVAHNEQFF. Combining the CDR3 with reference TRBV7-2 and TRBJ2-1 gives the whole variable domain GAGVSQSPSNKVTEKGKDVELRCDPISGHTALYWYRQSLGQGLEFLIYFQGNSAPDKSGLPSDRFSAERTGGSVSTLTIQRTQQEDSAVYLCASRPRRVAHNEQFFGPGTRLTVL.

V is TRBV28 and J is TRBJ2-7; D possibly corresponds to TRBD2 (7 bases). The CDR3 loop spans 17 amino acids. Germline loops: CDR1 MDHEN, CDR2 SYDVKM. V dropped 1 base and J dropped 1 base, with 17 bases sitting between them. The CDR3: CASSLLGGGSISYEQYF. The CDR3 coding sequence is TGTGCCAGCAGTTTATTAGGGGGGGGATCCATTTCCTACGAGCAGTACTTC.

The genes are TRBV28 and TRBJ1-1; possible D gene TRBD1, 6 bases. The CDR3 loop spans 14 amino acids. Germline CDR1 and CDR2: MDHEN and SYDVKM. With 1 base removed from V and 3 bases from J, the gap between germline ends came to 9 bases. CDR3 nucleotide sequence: TGTGCCAGCAGTTTATATCAGGGGTACACTGAAGCTTTCTTT. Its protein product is CASSLYQGYTEAFF.

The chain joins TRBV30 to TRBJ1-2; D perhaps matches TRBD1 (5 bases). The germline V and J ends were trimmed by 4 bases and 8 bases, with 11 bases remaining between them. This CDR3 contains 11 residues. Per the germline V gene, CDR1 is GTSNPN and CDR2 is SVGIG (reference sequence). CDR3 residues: CAWTPGQGYTF. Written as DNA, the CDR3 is TGTGCCTGGACACCAGGGCAAGGCTACACCTTC.

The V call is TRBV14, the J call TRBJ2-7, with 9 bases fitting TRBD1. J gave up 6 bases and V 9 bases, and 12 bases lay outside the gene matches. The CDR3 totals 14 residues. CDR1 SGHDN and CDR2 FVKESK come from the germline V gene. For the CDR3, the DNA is TGTGCCAGTGGGCGACCGGGACAGGGCTCCGAGCAGTACTTC. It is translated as CASGRPGQGSEQYF.

Here the CDR3 DNA reads TGTGCCAGCAGCTCGGAAACAGCCTACTCTGGAAACACCATATATTTT. Amino acids: CASSSETAYSGNTIYF. The rearrangement joins TRBV11-1 to TRBJ1-3, with D hard to call. Trimming stripped 4 bases from V and 0 bases from J, with 13 bases between. CDR3 length: 16 residues. CDR1 SGHAT and CDR2 FQDESV come from the germline V gene (reference sequence).

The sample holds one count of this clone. The CDR3 loop reads CASSSGSGYSNQPQHF. The CDR3 DNA reads TGTGCCAGCAGCTCCGGGAGCGGGTATAGCAATCAGCCCCAGCATTTT. V usage is TRBV7-2 and J usage is TRBJ1-5; no reliable D call. Trimming cost V 4 bases and J 0 bases, with 13 bases left between them. The CDR3 length is 16 residues. Germline lookup yields CDR1 SGHTA and CDR2 FQGNSA.

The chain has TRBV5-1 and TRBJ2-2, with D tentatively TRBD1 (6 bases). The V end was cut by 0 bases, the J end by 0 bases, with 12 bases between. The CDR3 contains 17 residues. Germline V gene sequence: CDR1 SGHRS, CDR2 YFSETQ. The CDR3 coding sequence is TGCGCCAGCAGCTTGGGATTTGGGACACCGAACACCGGGGAGCTGTTTTTT. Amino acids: CASSLGFGTPNTGELFF.

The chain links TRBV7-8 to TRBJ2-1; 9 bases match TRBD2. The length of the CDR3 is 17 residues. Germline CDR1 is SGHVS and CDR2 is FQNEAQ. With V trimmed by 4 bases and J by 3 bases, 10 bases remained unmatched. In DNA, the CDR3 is TGTGCCAGCAGCTCCCGACCGACTAGCGGCTTCTACAATGAGCAGTTCTTC. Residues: CASSSRPTSGFYNEQFF.

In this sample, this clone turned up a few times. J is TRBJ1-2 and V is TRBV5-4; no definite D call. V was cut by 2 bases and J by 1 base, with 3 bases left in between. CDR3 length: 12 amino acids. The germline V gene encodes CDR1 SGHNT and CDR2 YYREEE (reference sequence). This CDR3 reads CASSFGNYGYTF. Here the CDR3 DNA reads TGTGCCAGCAGCTTCGGTAACTATGGCTACACCTTC. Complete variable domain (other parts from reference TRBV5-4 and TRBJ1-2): ETGVTQSPTHLIKTRGQQVTLRCSSQSGHNTVSWYQQALGQGPQFIFQYYREEENGRGNFPPRFSGLQFPNYSSELNVNALELDDSALYLCASSFGNYGYTFGSGTRLTVV.

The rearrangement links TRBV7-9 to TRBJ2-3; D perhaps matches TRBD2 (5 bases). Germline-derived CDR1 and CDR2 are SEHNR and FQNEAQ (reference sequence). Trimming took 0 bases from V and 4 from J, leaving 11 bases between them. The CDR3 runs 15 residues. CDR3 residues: CASSLATSWADTQYF. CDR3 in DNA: TGTGCCAGCAGCTTAGCCACTAGTTGGGCAGATACGCAGTATTTT. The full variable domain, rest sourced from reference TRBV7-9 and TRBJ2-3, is DTGVSQNPRHKITKRGQNVTFRCDPISEHNRLYWYRQTLGQGPEFLTYFQNEAQLEKSRLLSDRFSAERPKGSFSTLEIQRTEQGDSAMYLCASSLATSWADTQYFGPGTRLTVL.

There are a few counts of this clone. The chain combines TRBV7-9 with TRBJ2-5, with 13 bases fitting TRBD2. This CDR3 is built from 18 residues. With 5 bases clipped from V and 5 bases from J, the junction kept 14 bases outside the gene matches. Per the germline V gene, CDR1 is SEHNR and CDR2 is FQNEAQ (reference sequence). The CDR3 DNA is TGTGCCAGCAGCCCCGGGACTAGCGGGGCTGAGAAGAGGGAGACCCAGTACTTC. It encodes CASSPGTSGAEKRETQYF.

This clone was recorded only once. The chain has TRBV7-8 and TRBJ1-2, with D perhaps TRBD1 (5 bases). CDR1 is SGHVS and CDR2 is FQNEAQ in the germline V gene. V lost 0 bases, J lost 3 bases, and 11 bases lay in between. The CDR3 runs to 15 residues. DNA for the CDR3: TGTGCCAGCAGCTTAGCGGGGGGATCAGACTATGGCTACACCTTC. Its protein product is CASSLAGGSDYGYTF.

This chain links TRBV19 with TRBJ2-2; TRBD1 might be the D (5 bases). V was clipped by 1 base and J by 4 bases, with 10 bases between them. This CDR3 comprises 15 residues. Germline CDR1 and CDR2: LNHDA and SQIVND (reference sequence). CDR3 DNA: TGTGCCAGTAGTATAGTGTCAGGGCCCACCGGGGAGCTGTTTTTT. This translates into CASSIVSGPTGELFF. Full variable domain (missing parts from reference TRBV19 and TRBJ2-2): DGGITQSPKYLFRKEGQNVTLSCEQNLNHDAMYWYRQDPGQGLRLIYYSQIVNDFQKGDIAEGYSVSREKKESFPLTVTSAQKNPTAFYLCASSIVSGPTGELFFGEGSRLTVL.

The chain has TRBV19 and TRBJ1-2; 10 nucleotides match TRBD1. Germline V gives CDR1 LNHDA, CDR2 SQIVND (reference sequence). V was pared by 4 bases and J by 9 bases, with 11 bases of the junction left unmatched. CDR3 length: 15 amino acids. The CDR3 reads CASSTGTGDPPCYTF. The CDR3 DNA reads TGTGCCAGTAGTACCGGGACAGGGGATCCCCCTTGCTACACCTTC.

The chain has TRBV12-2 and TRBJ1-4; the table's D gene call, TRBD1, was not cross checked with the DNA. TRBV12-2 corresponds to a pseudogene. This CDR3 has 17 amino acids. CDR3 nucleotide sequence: TGTGCAAGTCGCTTAGCGCCCCGGGACAGGGAATGTGAAAAACTGTTTTTT. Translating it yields CASRLAPRDRECEKLFF.

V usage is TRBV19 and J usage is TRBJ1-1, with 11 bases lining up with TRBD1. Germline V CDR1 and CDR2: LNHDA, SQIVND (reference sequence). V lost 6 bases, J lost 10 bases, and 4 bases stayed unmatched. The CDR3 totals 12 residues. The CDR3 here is CASSGQGAGAFF. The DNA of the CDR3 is TGTGCCAGTAGCGGACAGGGGGCGGGAGCTTTCTTT.

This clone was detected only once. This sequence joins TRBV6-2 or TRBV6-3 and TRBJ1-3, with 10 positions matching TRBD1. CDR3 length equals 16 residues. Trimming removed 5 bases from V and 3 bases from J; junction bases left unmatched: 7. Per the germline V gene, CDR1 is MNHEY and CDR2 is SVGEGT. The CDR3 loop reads CASSDPGTGVGNTIYF. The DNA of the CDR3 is TGTGCCAGCAGTGACCCCGGGACAGGGGTTGGAAACACCATATATTTT.

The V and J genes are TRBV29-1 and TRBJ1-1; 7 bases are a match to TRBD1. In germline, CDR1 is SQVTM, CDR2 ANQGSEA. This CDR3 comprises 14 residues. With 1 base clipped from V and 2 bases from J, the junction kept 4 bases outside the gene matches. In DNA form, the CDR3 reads TGCAGCGTTGAAGGCCGGGACAGAAACACTGAAGCTTTCTTT. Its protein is CSVEGRDRNTEAFF.

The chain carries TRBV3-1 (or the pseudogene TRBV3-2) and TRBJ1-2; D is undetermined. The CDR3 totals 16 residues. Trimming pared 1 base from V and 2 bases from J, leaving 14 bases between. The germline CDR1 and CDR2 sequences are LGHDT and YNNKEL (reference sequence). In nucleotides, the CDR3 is TGTGCCAGCAGCCAAGTATGGCAGGTATCCAACTATGGCTACACCTTC. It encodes CASSQVWQVSNYGYTF.

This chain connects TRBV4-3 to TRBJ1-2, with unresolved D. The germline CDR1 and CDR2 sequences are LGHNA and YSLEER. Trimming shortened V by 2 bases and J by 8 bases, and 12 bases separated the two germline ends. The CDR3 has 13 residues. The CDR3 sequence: CASSQSRSYGYTF. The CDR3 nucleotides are TGCGCCAGCAGCCAAAGTAGGAGCTACGGCTACACCTTC.

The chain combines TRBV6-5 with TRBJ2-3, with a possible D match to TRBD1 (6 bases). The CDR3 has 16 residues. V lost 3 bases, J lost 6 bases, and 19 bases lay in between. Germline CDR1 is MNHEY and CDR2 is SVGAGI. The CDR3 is CASSYWRKGEMDTQYF. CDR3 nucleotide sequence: TGTGCCAGCAGTTATTGGAGAAAGGGGGAAATGGATACGCAGTATTTT.